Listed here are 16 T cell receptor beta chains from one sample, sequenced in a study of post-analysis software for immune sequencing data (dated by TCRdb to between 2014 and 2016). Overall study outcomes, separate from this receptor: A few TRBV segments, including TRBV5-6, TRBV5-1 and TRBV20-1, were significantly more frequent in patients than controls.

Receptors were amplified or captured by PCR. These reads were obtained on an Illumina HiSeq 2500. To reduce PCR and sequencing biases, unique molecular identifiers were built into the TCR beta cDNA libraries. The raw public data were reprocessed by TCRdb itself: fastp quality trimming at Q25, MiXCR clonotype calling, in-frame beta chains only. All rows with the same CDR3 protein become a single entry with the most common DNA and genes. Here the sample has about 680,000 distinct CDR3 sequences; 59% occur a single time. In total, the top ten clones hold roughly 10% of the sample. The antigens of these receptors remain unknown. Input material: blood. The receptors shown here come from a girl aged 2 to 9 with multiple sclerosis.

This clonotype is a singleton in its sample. CDR3 amino acids: CASSQELGGGPHEQFF. The CDR3 DNA follows: TGTGCCAGCAGCCAAGAACTGGGCGGGGGGCCCCATGAGCAGTTCTTC. The V and J genes are TRBV3-1 and TRBJ2-1, with 8 bases lining up with TRBD2. The CDR3 covers 16 residues. Germline V gene data show CDR1 as LGHDT and CDR2 as YNNKEL (reference sequence). The V gene end was trimmed by 0 bases and the J gene end by 8 bases; junction bases not matched to a gene: 9.

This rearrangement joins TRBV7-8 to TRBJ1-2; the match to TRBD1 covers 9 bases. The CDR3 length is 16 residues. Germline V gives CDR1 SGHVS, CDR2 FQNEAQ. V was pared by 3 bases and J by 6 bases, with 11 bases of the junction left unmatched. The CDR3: CASSFQLLTGGDGYTF. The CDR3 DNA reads TGTGCCAGCAGCTTTCAACTCTTGACAGGGGGGGATGGCTACACCTTC.

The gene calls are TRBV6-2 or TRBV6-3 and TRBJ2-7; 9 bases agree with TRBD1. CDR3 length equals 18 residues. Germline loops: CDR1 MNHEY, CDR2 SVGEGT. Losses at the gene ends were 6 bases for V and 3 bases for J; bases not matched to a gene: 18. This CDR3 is CASRETILRTGANYEQYF. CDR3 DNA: TGTGCCAGCAGGGAAACCATTCTCCGGACAGGGGCTAACTACGAGCAGTACTTC.

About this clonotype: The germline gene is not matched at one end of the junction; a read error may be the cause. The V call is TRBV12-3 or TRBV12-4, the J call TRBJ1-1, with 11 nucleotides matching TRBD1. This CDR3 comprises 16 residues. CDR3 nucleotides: TGTGCCTGCAGTTTAGGGACAGGGGGGGAATGGACTGAAGCTTTCTTT. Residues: CACSLGTGGEWTEAFF.

The DNA of the CDR3 is TGTGCCAGCAGTGAATTCCGCGTAGAAGAGACCCAGTACTTC. It is translated as CASSEFRVEETQYF. The V call is TRBV25-1, the J call TRBJ2-5; no clear D. With 1 base removed from V and 3 bases from J, the gap between germline ends came to 9 bases. This CDR3 is 14 amino acids long. Germline V gene lookup returns CDR1 MGHDK and CDR2 SYGVNS.

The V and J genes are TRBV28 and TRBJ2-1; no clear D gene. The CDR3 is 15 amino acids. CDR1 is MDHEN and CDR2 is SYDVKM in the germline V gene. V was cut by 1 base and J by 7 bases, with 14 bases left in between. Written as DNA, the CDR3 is TGTGCCAGCAGTTTATCGGTTCGAGGAGATAATGAGCAGTTCTTC. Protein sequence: CASSLSVRGDNEQFF.

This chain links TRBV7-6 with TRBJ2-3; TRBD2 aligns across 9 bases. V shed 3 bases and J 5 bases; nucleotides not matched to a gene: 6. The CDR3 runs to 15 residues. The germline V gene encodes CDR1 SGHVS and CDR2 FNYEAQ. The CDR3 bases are TGTGCCAGCAGCTTTACTAGCGGGCGGGAAGATACGCAGTATTTT. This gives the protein CASSFTSGREDTQYF. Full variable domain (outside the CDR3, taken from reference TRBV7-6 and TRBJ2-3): GAGVSQSPRYKVTKRGQDVALRCDPISGHVSLYWYRQALGQGPEFLTYFNYEAQQDKSGLPNDRFSAERPEGSISTLTIQRTEQRDSAMYRCASSFTSGREDTQYFGPGTRLTVL.

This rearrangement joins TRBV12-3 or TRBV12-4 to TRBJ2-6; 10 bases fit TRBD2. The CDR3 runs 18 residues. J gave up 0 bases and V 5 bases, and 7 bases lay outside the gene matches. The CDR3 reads CASSIGSGRFSGANVLTF. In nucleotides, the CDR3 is TGTGCCAGCAGTATAGGTAGCGGGAGGTTCTCTGGGGCCAACGTCCTGACTTTC.

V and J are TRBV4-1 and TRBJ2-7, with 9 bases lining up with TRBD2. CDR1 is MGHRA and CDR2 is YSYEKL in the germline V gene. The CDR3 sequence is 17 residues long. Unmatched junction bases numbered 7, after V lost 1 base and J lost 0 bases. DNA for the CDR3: TGCGCCAGCAGCCAAGTGGAGTTAGCGGGGGACTCCTACGAGCAGTACTTC. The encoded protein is CASSQVELAGDSYEQYF.

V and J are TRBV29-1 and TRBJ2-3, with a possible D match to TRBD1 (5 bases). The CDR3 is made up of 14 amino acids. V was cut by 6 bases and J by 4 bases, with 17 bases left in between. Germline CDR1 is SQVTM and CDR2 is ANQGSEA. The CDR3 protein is CSVREMVIPDTQYF. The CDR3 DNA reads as TGCAGCGTCAGGGAAATGGTAATTCCAGATACGCAGTATTTT.

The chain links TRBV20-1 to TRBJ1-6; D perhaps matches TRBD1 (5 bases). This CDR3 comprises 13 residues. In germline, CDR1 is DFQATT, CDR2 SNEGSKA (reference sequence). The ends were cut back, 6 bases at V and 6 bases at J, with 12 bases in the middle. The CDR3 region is CSARTSINSPLHF. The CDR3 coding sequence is TGCAGTGCGAGGACATCCATTAATTCACCCCTCCACTTT.

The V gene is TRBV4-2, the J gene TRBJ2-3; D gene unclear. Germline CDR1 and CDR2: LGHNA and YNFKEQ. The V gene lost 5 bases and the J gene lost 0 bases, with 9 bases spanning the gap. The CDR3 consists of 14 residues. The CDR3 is CASSTSSSTDTQYF. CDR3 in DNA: TGTGCCAGCAGCACCTCGAGTAGCACAGATACGCAGTATTTT.

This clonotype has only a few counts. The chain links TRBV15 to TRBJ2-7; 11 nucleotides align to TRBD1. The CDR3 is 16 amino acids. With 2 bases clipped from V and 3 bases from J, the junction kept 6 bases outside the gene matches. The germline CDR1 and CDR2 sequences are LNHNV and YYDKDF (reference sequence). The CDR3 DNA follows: TGTGCCACCAGCAGATATCGGACAGGGGGCTTCTACGAGCAGTACTTC. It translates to CATSRYRTGGFYEQYF.

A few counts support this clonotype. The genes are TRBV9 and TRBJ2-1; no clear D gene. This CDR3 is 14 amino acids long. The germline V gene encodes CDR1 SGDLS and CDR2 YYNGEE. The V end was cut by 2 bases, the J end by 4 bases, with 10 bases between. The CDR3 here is CASSVSISYNEQFF. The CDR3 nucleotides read TGTGCCAGCAGCGTTTCCATCAGTTACAATGAGCAGTTCTTC.

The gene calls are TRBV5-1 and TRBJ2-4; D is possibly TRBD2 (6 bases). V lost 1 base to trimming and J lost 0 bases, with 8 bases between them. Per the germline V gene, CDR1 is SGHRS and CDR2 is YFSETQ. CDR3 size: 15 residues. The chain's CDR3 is CASSLKEGAKNIQYF. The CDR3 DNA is TGCGCCAGCAGCTTGAAGGAGGGAGCCAAAAACATTCAGTACTTC.

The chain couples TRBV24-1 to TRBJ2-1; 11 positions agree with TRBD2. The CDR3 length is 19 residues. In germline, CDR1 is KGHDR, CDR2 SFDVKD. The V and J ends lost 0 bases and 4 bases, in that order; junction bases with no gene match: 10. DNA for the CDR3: TGTGCCACCAGTGATTTGCCAACTAGCGGGGGACTACATTACAATGAGCAGTTCTTC. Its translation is CATSDLPTSGGLHYNEQFF.